This passage covers 2 T cell receptor beta chains from one sample sequenced in a study of CXCR3-negative and CXCR3-positive naive CD8 T cells (dated by TCRdb to between 2018 and 2020). Sequencing instrument: NextSeq 550. The Human TCR Profiling Kit (MiLaboratory) was used to prepare UMI-labeled 5' RACE TRB cDNA libraries. Once TCRdb had reprocessed the reads, it stored one entry per CDR3 protein sequence and supplied no DNA. This specimen's table enumerates approximately 66,000 distinct CDR3 sequences. The top ten constitute approximately 1.5% of the sample. The specimen sequenced was naive CXCR3- CD8+ T cells from blood. The cell subset or site label for this specimen denotes: CD45RO-CCR7+CD27+CD95- naive CD8+ T cells lacking CXCR3 (TNR3-). The receptors derive from a human donor in good health. Some clones in this sample may be carry-over from other donors' samples.

The chain couples TRBV21-1 to TRBJ1-2. TRBV21-1 is an annotated pseudogene. This CDR3 is 16 amino acids long. CDR3: CASSRMSWGDNYGYTF.

V and J are TRBV28 and TRBJ2-5; TCRdb returns TRBD2, unconfirmable since there is no DNA. Germline V gives CDR1 MDHEN, CDR2 SYDVKM. The CDR3 extends over 16 amino acids. The chain's CDR3 is CASSPMGLAGEETQYF. The full variable domain, with the rest looked up from reference TRBV28 and TRBJ2-5, is DVKVTQSSRYLVKRTGEKVFLECVQDMDHENMFWYRQDPGLGLRLIYFSYDVKMKEKGDIPEGYSVSREKKERFSLILESASTNQTSMYLCASSPMGLAGEETQYFGPGTRLLVL.